This T cell receptor beta chain comes out of a study of regulatory T cells in long-lasting Graves disease. The germline V gene has CDR1 ENHRY and CDR2 SYGVKD. Trimming at V came to 10 bases and at J to 3 bases, leaving 7 bases not matched to a gene. The CDR3 has 15 residues. Sequencing libraries for TCR beta were prepared with iRepertoire HTBI primers and Arm-PCR of CDR3 regions. TCRdb independently ran MiXCR on the multiplex PCR reads; one entry per CDR3 protein. Of roughly 500,000 distinct CDR3 sequences in the sample, 11% to 15% were seen once. Noted time point: newly diagnosed GD, antithyroid drugs for less than 3 months. Scientists built the TCR library using RNA that was extracted from PBMCs. These data were also reused for a study on T cells in Graves' hyperthyroidism and ophthalmopathy. From that second work: The HTBI primer set drove a first-round RT-PCR of the TCR CDR3.

The chain is built from TRBV10-3 and TRBJ1-5, with TRBD1 identical over 12 bases. The TCR comes from a woman aged 45-65 years with Graves disease. Sequenced here: peripheral blood mononuclear cells (PBMCs), sampled at new diagnosis, from a patient treated with antithyroid drugs. This CDR3 is CASNPGQGANQPQHF. The CDR3 bases are TGTGCCAGCAACCCGGGACAGGGGGCCAATCAGCCCCAGCATTTT.